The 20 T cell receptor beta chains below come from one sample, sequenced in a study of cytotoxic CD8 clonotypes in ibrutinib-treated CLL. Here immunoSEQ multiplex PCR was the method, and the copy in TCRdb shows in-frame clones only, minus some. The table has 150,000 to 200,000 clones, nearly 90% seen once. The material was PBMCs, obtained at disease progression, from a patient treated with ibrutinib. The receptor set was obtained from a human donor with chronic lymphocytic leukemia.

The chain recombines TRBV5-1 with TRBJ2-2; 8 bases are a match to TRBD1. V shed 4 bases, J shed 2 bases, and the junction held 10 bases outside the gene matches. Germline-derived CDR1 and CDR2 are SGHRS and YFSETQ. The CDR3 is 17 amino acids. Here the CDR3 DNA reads TGCGCCAGCAGCCTGGACAGGGACTTACTAAACACCGGGGAGCTGTTTTTT. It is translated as CASSLDRDLLNTGELFF. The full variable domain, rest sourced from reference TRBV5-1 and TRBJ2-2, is KAGVTQTPRYLIKTRGQQVTLSCSPISGHRSVSWYQQTPGQGLQFLFEYFSETQRNKGNFPGRFSGRQFSNSRSEMNVSTLELGDSALYLCASSLDRDLLNTGELFFGEGSRLTVL.

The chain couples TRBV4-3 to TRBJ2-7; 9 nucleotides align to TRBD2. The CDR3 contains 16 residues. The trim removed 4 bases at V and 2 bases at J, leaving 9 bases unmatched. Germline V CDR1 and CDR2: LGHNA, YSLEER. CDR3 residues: CASSPRAAGGPYEQYF. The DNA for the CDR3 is TGCGCCAGCAGCCCAAGAGCAGCGGGAGGTCCCTACGAGCAGTACTTC.

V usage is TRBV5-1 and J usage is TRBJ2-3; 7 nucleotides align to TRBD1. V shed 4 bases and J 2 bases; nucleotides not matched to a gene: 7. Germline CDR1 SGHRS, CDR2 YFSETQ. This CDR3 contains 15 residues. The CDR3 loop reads CASSMGQIITDTQYF. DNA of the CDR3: TGCGCCAGCAGCATGGGACAGATTATCACAGATACGCAGTATTTT. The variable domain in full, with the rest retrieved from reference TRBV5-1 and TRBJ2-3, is KAGVTQTPRYLIKTRGQQVTLSCSPISGHRSVSWYQQTPGQGLQFLFEYFSETQRNKGNFPGRFSGRQFSNSRSEMNVSTLELGDSALYLCASSMGQIITDTQYFGPGTRLTVL.

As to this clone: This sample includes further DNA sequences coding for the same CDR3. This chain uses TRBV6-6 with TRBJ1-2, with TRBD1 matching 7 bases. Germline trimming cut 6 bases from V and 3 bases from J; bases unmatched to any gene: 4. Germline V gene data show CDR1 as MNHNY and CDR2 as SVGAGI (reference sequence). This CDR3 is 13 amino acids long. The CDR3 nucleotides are TGTGCCAGCAGCCCCACAGGGGACTATGGCTACACCTTC. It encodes CASSPTGDYGYTF.

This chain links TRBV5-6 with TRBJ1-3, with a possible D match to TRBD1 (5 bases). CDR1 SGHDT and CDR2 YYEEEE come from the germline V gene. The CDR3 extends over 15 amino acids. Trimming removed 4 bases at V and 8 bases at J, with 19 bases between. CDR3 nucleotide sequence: TGTGCCAGCAGCCCTTATGGGGGAACAAGGGACACCATATATTTT. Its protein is CASSPYGGTRDTIYF. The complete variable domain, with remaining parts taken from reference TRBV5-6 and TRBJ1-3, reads DAGVTQSPTHLIKTRGQQVTLRCSPKSGHDTVSWYQQALGQGPQFIFQYYEEEERQRGNFPDRFSGHQFPNYSSELNVNALLLGDSALYLCASSPYGGTRDTIYFGEGSWLTVV.

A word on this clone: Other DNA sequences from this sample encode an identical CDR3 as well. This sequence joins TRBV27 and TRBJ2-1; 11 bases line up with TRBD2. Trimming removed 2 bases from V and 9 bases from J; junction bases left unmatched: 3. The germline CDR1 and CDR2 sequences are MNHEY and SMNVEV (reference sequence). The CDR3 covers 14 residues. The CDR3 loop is CASSLELAGVEQFF. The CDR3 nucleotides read TGTGCCAGCAGTTTAGAACTAGCGGGAGTTGAGCAGTTCTTC.

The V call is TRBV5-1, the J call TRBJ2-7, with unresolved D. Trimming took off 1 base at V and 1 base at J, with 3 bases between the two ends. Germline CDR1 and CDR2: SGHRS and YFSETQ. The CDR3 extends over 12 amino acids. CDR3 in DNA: TGCGCCAGCAGCTTGACATCCTACGAGCAGTACTTC. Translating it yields CASSLTSYEQYF.

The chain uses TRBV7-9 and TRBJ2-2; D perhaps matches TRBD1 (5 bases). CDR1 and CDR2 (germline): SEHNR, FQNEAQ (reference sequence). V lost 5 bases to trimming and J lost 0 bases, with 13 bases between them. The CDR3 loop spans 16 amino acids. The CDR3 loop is CASSPPGQANTGELFF. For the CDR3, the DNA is TGTGCCAGCAGCCCCCCCGGACAAGCGAACACCGGGGAGCTGTTTTTT.

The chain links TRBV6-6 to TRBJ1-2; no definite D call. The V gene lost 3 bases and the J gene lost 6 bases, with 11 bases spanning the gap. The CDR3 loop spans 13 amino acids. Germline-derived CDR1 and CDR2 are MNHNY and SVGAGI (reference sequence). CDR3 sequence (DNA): TGTGCCAGCAGTTATTCGAGGGTCGATGGCTACACCTTC. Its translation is CASSYSRVDGYTF.

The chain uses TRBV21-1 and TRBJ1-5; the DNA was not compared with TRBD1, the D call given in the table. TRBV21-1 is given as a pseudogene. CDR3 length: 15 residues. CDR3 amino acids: CASPTGWAQVQPQHF. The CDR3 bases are TGTGCCAGTCCTACAGGGTGGGCTCAGGTTCAGCCCCAGCATTTT.

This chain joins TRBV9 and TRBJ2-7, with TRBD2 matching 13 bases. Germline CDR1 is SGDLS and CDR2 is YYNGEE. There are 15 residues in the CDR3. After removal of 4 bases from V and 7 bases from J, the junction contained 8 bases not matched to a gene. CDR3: CASSSGLAGVSEQYF. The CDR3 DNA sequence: TGTGCCAGCAGCTCTGGACTAGCGGGAGTTTCAGAGCAGTACTTC.

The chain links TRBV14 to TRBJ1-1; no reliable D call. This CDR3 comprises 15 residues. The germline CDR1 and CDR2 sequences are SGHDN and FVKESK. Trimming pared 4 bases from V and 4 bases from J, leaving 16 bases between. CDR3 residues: CASSPIGVVGTEAFF. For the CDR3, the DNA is TGTGCCAGCAGCCCGATCGGGGTGGTGGGCACTGAAGCTTTCTTT.

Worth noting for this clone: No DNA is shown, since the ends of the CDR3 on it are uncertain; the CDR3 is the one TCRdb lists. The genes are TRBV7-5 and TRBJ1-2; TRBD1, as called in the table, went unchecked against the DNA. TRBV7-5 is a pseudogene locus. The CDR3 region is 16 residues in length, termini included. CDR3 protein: CVRSLVGRGSLGGYTF.

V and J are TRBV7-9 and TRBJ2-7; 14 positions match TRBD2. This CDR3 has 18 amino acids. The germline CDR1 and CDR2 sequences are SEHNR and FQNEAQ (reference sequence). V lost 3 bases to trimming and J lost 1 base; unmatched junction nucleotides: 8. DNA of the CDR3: TGTGCCAGCAGCTTCGGACTAGCGGGAGGAATTGGGTCCTACGAGCAGTACTTC. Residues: CASSFGLAGGIGSYEQYF.

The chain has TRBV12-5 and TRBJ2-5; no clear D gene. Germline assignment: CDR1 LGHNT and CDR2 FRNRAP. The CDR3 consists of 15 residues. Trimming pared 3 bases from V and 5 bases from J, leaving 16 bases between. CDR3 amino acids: CASGLFGPLSETQYF. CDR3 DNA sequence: TGTGCTAGTGGTTTATTCGGACCGCTATCGGAGACCCAGTACTTC. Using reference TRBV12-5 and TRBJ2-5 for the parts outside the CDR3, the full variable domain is DARVTQTPRHKVTEMGQEVTMRCQPILGHNTVFWYRQTMMQGLELLAYFRNRAPLDDSGMPKDRFSAEMPDATLATLKIQPSEPRDSAVYFCASGLFGPLSETQYFGPGTRLLVL.

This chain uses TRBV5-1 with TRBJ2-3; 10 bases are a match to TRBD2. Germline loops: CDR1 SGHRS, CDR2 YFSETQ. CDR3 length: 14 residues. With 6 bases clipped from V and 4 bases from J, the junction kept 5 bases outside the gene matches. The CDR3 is CASTTGLASDTQYF. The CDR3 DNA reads TGCGCCAGCACCACGGGACTAGCGTCAGATACGCAGTATTTT.

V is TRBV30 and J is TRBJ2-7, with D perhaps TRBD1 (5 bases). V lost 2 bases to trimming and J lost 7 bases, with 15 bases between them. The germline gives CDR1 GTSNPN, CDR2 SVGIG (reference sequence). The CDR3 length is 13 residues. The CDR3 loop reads CAWSPGPAGEQYF. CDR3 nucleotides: TGTGCCTGGAGTCCAGGACCCGCAGGGGAGCAGTACTTC. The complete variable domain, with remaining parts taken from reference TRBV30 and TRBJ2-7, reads SQTIHQWPATLVQPVGSPLSLECTVEGTSNPNLYWYRQAAGRGLQLLFYSVGIGQISSEVPQNLSASRPQDRQFILSSKKLLLSDSGFYLCAWSPGPAGEQYFGPGTRLTVT.

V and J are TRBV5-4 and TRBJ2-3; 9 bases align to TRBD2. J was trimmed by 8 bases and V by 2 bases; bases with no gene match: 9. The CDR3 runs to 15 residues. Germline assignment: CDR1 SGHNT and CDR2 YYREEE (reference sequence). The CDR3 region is CASSFYRSSGSTQYF. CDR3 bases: TGTGCCAGCAGCTTCTACCGGAGTAGCGGGAGTACGCAGTATTTT.

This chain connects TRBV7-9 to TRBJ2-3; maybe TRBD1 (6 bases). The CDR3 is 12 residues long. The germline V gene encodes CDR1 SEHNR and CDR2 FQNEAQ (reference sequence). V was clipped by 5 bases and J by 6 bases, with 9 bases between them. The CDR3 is CASSRQADTQYF. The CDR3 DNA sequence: TGTGCCAGCAGCCGACAGGCGGATACGCAGTATTTT.

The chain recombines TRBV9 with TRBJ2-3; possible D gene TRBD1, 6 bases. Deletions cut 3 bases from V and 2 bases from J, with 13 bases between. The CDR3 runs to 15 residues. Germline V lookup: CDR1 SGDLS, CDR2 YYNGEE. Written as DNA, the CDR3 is TGTGCCAGCAGCGCCCAGGGGCATTCCACAGATACGCAGTATTTT. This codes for CASSAQGHSTDTQYF.